Listed here are 8 T cell receptor beta chains from one sample, sequenced in a study of technical replicates of blood from a handful of donors. The table came from immunoSEQ multiplex PCR; TCRdb's copy has only in-frame clones and leaves some out. The sample lists about 56,000 clones, about 95% occurring once. Sequenced input: PBMCs. Source of these receptors: a human donor in good health. Some clones in this sample may be carry-over from other donors' samples.

This chain uses TRBV7-9 with TRBJ1-1; TRBD1 aligns across 9 bases. Trimming at V came to 6 bases and at J to 1 base, leaving 0 bases not matched to a gene. The CDR3 has 13 residues. Germline V gene lookup returns CDR1 SEHNR and CDR2 FQNEAQ (reference sequence). The CDR3 sequence: CASRQGANTEAFF. Here the CDR3 DNA reads TGTGCCAGCAGACAGGGGGCGAACACTGAAGCTTTCTTT.

V and J are TRBV5-4 and TRBJ2-5; TRBD2 aligns across 8 bases. CDR1 and CDR2 from the germline V gene are SGHNT and YYREEE (reference sequence). V shed 3 bases, J shed 2 bases, and the junction held 3 bases outside the gene matches. This CDR3 is built from 14 residues. Written as DNA, the CDR3 is TGTGCCAGCAGCTACGGACTAGCACAAGAGACCCAGTACTTC. It is translated as CASSYGLAQETQYF.

J is TRBJ1-5 and V is TRBV6-5; D gene uncertain. The CDR3 runs to 13 residues. The V gene lost 6 bases and the J gene lost 4 bases, with 10 bases spanning the gap. Germline V gene sequence: CDR1 MNHEY, CDR2 SVGAGI. As DNA, the CDR3 is TGTGCCAGCAGGCCCACGCGAAATCAGCCCCAGCATTTT. Its protein is CASRPTRNQPQHF.

This clone has a single count. The V and J genes are TRBV7-2 and TRBJ1-3, with 7 bases matching TRBD1. The CDR3 extends over 14 amino acids. Trimming removed 5 bases from V and 4 bases from J; junction bases left unmatched: 5. Germline V gene sequence: CDR1 SGHTA, CDR2 FQGNSA. The chain's CDR3 is CASSPDRVGNTIYF. CDR3 bases: TGTGCCAGCAGCCCCGACAGGGTGGGAAACACCATATATTTT.

This chain uses TRBV7-2 with TRBJ2-5; 9 positions match TRBD2. Germline values: CDR1 SGHTA, CDR2 FQGNSA. J was trimmed by 1 base and V by 5 bases; bases with no gene match: 17. This CDR3 has 19 amino acids. CDR3 residues: CASSPGGRAYRGLQETQYF. In nucleotides, the CDR3 is TGTGCCAGCAGCCCTGGCGGGAGGGCCTACCGCGGGCTCCAAGAGACCCAGTACTTC.

The chain links TRBV29-1 to TRBJ1-4; tentatively, D is TRBD1 (6 bases). The V gene lost 8 bases and the J gene lost 7 bases, with 20 bases spanning the gap. CDR3 size: 14 residues. In germline, CDR1 is SQVTM, CDR2 ANQGSEA. As DNA, the CDR3 is TGCAGCCCCGATTCGGGGGGCTGGGGTGAAAAACTGTTTTTT. Amino acid sequence: CSPDSGGWGEKLFF.

V is TRBV7-3 and J is TRBJ2-1, with a tentative D call TRBD2 (5 bases). The length of the CDR3 is 16 residues. V was clipped by 2 bases and J by 1 base, with 12 bases between them. CDR1 and CDR2 from the germline V gene are SGHTA and FQGTGA. CDR3 DNA sequence: TGTGCCAGCAGCTTATGGAGCGGAAAATCCTACAATGAGCAGTTCTTC. It codes for CASSLWSGKSYNEQFF.

The genes are TRBV5-4 and TRBJ1-2; 8 bases match TRBD1. CDR3 size: 14 residues. After removal of 0 bases from V and 4 bases from J, the junction contained 2 bases not matched to a gene. The germline gives CDR1 SGHNT, CDR2 YYREEE (reference sequence). The CDR3 reads CASSLGQGAYGYTF. Here the CDR3 DNA reads TGTGCCAGCAGCTTGGGGCAGGGGGCCTATGGCTACACCTTC.